The entry below gives a single TCR beta chain sequence along with its context. What it binds is unknown. CDR3 length: 17 amino acids. The ends lost 0 bases at V and 3 bases at J; junction bases unmatched: 6. Germline V gene data show CDR1 as MGHRA and CDR2 as YSYEKL. The source of the sample is a study of regulatory T cells in long-lasting Graves disease. Whole-study results and caveats: Sample size was small, which may have lowered accuracy.

Building the TCR beta libraries relied on iRepertoire HTBI primers, and CDR3 regions underwent Arm-PCR. MiXCR was run by TCRdb on the multiplex PCR reads, yielding one entry per CDR3 protein. Of hundreds of thousands of distinct CDR3 sequences in the sample, more than 15% were seen once. The time point here: newly diagnosed GD, antithyroid drugs for less than 3 months. RNA from PBMCs was the source of the TCR library. The data were also submitted as part of a second study, on T cells in Graves' hyperthyroidism and ophthalmopathy. That source adds: A lack of ophthalmopathy progression within 18 months defined stable Graves' hyperthyroidism. Hyperthyroidism had been newly diagnosed in patients aged 18 to 65, and its duration was under 2 months. Stable hyperthyroidism was separated from ophthalmopathy by a model based on 13 V-J features.

The sequences come from peripheral blood mononuclear cells (PBMCs), collected at new diagnosis, from a patient treated with antithyroid drugs. This sequence joins TRBV4-1 and TRBJ2-5, with TRBD2 matching over 11 bases. This TCR derives from a man aged 18-30 years with Graves disease. CDR3 sequence: CASSQEASGRLKETQYF. CDR3 DNA sequence: TGCGCCAGCAGCCAAGAGGCTAGCGGGAGGCTTAAAGAGACCCAGTACTTC.